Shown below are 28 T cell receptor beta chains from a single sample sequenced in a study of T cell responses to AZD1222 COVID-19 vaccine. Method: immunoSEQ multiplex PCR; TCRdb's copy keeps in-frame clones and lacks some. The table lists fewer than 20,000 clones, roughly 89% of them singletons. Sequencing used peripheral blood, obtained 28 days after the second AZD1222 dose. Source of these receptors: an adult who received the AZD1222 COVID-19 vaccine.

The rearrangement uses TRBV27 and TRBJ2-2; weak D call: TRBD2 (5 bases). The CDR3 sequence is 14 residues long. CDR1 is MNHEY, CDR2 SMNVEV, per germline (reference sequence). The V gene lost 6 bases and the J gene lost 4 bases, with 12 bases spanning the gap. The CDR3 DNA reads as TGTGCCAGCAGGGCGGGTCAGGCCACCGGGGAGCTGTTTTTT. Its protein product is CASRAGQATGELFF.

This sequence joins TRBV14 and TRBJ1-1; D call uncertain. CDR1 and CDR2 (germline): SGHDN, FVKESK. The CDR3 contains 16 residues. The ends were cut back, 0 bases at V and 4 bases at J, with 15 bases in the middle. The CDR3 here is CASSQELIQVGTEAFF. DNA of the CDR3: TGTGCCAGCAGCCAAGAATTGATCCAAGTGGGCACTGAAGCTTTCTTT.

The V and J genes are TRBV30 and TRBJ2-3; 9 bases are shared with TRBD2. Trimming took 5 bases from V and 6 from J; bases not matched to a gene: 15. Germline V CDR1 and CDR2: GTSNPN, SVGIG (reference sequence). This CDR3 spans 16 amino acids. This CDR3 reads CAWGMASGERSDTQYF. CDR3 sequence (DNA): TGTGCCTGGGGAATGGCTAGCGGGGAAAGATCGGATACGCAGTATTTT.

CDR3 region: CASNPAGGNTGELFF. In DNA, the CDR3 is TGTGCCAGCAATCCAGCGGGAGGGAACACCGGGGAGCTGTTTTTT. The chain recombines TRBV28 with TRBJ2-2, with 9 bases aligning to TRBD2. The CDR3 spans 15 residues. Germline V gene data show CDR1 as MDHEN and CDR2 as SYDVKM. J was trimmed by 1 base and V by 7 bases; bases with no gene match: 4.

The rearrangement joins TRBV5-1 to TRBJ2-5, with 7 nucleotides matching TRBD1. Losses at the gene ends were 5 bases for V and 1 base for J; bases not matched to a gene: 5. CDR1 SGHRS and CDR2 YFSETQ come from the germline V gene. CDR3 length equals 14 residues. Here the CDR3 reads CASSSGQPQETQYF. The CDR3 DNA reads TGCGCCAGCAGTTCGGGACAGCCCCAAGAGACCCAGTACTTC.

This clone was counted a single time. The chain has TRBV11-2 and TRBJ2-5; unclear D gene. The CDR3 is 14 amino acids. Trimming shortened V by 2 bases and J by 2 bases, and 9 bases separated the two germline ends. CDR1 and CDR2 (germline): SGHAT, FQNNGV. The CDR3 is CASSLSVQQETQYF. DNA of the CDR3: TGTGCCAGCAGCTTATCTGTCCAGCAAGAGACCCAGTACTTC.

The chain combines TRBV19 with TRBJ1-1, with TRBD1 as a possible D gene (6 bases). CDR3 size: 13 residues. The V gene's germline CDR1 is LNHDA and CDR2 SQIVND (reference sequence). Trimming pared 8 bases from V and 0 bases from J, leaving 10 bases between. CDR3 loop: CASQDRLNTEAFF. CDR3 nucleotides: TGTGCCAGTCAGGACAGATTGAACACTGAAGCTTTCTTT.

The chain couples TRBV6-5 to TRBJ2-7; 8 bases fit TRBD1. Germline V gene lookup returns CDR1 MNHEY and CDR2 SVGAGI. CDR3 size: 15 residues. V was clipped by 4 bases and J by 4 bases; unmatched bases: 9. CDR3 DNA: TGTGCCAGCAGTTCCAGGGGGCGAGACCTTTACGAGCAGTACTTC. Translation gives CASSSRGRDLYEQYF.

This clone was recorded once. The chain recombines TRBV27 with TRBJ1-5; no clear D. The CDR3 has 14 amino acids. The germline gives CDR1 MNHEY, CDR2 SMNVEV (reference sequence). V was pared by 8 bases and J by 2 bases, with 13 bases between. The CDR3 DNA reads TGTGCCAGCGGCCCGGCGCACGGCAATCAGCCCCAGCATTTT. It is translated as CASGPAHGNQPQHF.

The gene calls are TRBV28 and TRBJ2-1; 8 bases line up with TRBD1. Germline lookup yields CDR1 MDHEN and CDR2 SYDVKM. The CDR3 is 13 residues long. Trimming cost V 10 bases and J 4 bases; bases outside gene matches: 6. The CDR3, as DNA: TGTGCCATCCAGGGGGCGACGTACAATGAGCAGTTCTTC. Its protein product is CAIQGATYNEQFF.

This CDR3 is CASSWGDRGQKLFF. The CDR3 DNA is TGTGCCAGCAGTTGGGGGGACAGGGGGCAAAAACTGTTTTTT. This chain links TRBV28 with TRBJ1-4; 12 bases fit TRBD1. J was trimmed by 9 bases and V by 4 bases; bases with no gene match: 3. In germline, CDR1 is MDHEN, CDR2 SYDVKM. The CDR3 extends over 14 amino acids.

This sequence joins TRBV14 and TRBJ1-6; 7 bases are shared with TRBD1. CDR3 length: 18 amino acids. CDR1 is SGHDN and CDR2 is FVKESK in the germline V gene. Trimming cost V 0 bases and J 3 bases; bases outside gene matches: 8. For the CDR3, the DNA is TGTGCCAGCAGCCAAGATCGATTAGGGGGCATCTATAATTCACCCCTCCACTTT. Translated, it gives CASSQDRLGGIYNSPLHF.

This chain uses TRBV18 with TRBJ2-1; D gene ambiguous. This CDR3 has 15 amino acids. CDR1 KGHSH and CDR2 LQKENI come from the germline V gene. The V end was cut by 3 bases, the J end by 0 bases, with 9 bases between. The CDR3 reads CASSPVTRSYNEQFF. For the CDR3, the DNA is TGTGCCAGCTCACCCGTCACCCGCTCCTACAATGAGCAGTTCTTC.

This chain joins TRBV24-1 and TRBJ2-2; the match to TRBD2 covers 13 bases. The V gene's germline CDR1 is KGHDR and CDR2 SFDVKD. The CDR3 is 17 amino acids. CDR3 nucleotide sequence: TGTGTCCCTGATTTGACTAGCGGGGGGATAAACACCGGGGAGCTGTTTTTT. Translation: CVPDLTSGGINTGELFF.

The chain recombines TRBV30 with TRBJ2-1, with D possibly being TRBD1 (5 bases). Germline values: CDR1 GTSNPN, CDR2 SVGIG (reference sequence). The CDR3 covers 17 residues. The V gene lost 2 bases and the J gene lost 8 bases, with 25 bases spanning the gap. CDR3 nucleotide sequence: TGTGCCTGGAGTCCGCCACCTCGACTGGGGCGTACGTATGAGCAGTTCTTC. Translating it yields CAWSPPPRLGRTYEQFF.

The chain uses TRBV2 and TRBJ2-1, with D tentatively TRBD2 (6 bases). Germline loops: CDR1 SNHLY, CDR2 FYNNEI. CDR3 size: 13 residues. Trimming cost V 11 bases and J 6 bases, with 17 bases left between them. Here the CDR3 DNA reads TGTGCCGTGCGCCGGGACTTGCTCAATGAGCAGTTCTTC. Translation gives CAVRRDLLNEQFF. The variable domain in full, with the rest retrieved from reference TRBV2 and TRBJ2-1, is EPEVTQTPSHQVTQMGQEVILRCVPISNHLYFYWYRQILGQKVEFLVSFYNNEISEKSEIFDDQFSVERPDGSNFTLKIRSTKLEDSAMYFCAVRRDLLNEQFFGPGTRLTVL.

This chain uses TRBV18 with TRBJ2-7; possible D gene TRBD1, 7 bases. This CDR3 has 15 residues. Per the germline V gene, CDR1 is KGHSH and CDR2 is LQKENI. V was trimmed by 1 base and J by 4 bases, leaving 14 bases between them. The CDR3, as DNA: TGTGCCAGCTCACCACAGGGTCAGGGGGGATACGAGCAGTACTTC. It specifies CASSPQGQGGYEQYF.

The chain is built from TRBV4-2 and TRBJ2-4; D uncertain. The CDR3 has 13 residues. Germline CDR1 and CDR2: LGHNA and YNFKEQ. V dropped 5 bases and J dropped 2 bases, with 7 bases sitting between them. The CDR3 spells CASSDQTKNIQYF. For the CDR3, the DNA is TGTGCCAGCAGCGACCAGACCAAAAACATTCAGTACTTC.

The CDR3 reads CASSFDGSGETQYF. In DNA, the CDR3 is TGTGCCAGCAGTTTCGACGGGAGTGGGGAGACCCAGTACTTC. The gene calls are TRBV28 and TRBJ2-5, with D maybe TRBD2 (6 bases). The CDR3 loop spans 14 amino acids. V lost 3 bases, J lost 5 bases, and 13 bases lay in between. The germline V gene has CDR1 MDHEN and CDR2 SYDVKM.

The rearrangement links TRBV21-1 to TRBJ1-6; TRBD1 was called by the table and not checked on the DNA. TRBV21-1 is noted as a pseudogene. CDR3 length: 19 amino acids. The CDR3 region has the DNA TGTGCCAGCAGCTCACAGGGGGCAAAGGTCAGCTCCTATAATTCACCCCTCCACTTT. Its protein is CASSSQGAKVSSYNSPLHF.

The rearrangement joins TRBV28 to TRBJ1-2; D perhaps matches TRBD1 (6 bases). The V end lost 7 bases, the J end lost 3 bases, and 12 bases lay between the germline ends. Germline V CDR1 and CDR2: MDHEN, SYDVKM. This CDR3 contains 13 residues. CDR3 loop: CASKGTGYYGYTF. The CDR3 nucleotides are TGTGCCAGCAAAGGCACAGGGTACTATGGCTACACCTTC.

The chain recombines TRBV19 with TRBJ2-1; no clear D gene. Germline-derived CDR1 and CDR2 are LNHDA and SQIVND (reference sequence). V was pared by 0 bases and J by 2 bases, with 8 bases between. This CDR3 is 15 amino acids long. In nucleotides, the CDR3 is TGTGCCAGTAGTATAGACCTATGGACCTACAATGAGCAGTTCTTC. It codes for CASSIDLWTYNEQFF.

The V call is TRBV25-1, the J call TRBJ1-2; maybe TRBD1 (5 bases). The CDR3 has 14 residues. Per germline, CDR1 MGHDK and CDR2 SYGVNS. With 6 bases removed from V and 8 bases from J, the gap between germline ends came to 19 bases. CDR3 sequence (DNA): TGTGCCAGCAGCCCTCAGGGAGCCCGACAGGGCTACACCTTC. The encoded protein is CASSPQGARQGYTF.

The CDR3 DNA sequence: TGTGCCAGCAGCCCCCCCTTCCGGCTAGCGGGCCAAGAGACCCAGTACTTC. Amino acids: CASSPPFRLAGQETQYF. This chain uses TRBV7-9 with TRBJ2-5; 8 bases match TRBD2. V lost 5 bases and J lost 1; bases outside the gene matches: 12. Germline assignment: CDR1 SEHNR and CDR2 FQNEAQ (reference sequence). The CDR3 runs to 17 residues.

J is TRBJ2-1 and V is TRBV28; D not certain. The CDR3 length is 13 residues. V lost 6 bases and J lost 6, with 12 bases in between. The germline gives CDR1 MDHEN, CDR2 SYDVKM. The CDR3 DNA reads TGTGCCAGCAGCAACCCCCCTCCCAATGAGCAGTTCTTC. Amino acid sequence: CASSNPPPNEQFF.

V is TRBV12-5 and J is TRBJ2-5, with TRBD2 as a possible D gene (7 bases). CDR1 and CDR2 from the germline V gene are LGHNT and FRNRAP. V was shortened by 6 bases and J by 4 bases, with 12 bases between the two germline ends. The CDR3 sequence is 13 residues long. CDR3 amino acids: CASGPGGPETQYF. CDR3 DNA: TGTGCTAGTGGCCCGGGGGGCCCAGAGACCCAGTACTTC.

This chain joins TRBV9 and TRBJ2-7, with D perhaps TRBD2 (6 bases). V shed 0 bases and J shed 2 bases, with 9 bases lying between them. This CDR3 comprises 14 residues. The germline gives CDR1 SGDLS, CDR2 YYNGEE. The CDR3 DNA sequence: TGTGCCAGCAGCGTAGCTCCTAGCGCCTACGAGCAGTACTTC. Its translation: CASSVAPSAYEQYF.

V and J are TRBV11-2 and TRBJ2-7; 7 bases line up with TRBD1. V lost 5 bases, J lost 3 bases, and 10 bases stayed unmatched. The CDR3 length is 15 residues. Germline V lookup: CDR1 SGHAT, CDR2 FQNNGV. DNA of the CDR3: TGTGCCAGCAGCCGAAACGCCGGGACAGTCTACGAGCAGTACTTC. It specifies CASSRNAGTVYEQYF.